The entry that follows covers one T cell receptor beta chain sequence. Germline V CDR1 and CDR2: SGHKS, YYEKEE (reference sequence). J gave up 1 base and V 7 bases, and 4 bases lay outside the gene matches. This CDR3 contains 14 residues. TCRdb re-analysed the 5' RACE reads in MiXCR, keeping a single row per CDR3 protein. This sample has approximately 630,000 distinct CDR3 sequences; 7% to 7.5% occur once, and the top ten carry 1.5% to 2%. These data are taken from a study of identical twins. These sequences were also reported in another study, on yellow fever vaccine responses in identical twins.

V usage is TRBV5-5 and J usage is TRBJ2-1, with 8 bases identical to TRBD2. This sequence was found in a woman aged 18-29 years in good health. The sequenced sample consisted of PBMCs. The CDR3: CASQSGGSYNEQFF. The CDR3 DNA is TGTGCCAGCCAAAGCGGGGGATCCTACAATGAGCAGTTCTTC.